This TCR gamma chain was observed in a study of γδ T cells in repeated Plasmodium falciparum infection. The CDR3 extends over 15 amino acids. Germline CDR1 and CDR2: GITISATS and ISYDGTV (reference sequence). Gammadelta T cells were flow-sorted from PBMC into Vgamma9/Vdelta2+ and Vdelta2-negative populations for bulk analysis. TCRdb re-called the multiplex PCR reads through CATT. Found here are 5,000 to 6,500 gamma-chain clones, approximately 3.7% of them singletons; the top ten hold around 32%. Notes on this clone: TCRdb's listed protein matches a much larger clone and diverges from this DNA's translation at residue 13, likely through a read error; the protein shown comes from the DNA.

No J gene call was made, and the V gene is TRGV9. The receptor's source is a pool of human donors (malaria-infected and uninfected, not separated). The source material was gamma-delta T cells from blood. The CDR3 nucleotides are TGTGCCTTGTGGAACCCCGCGTTGGGCAAAAAAATCAGGGTATTT. Its protein is CALWNPALGKKIRVF.